Following are 20 T cell receptor beta chains from one sample sequenced in a study of long-term antiretroviral therapy in people with HIV. The run of the v3.0 immunoSEQ assay was at survey level. The table came from immunoSEQ multiplex PCR; TCRdb's copy has only in-frame clones and leaves some out. Of 35,000 to 50,000 clones listed, about nine tenths were seen once; the top ten hold 4.5% to 5.5%. The sequences come from unsorted PBMCs, collected 0.1 years before starting antiretroviral therapy. All receptors derive from a woman in her forties or fifties with HIV.

The rearrangement links TRBV11-3 to TRBJ2-1; D might be TRBD1 (7 bases). V lost 5 bases and J lost 0, with 14 bases in between. The V gene's germline CDR1 is SGHNT and CDR2 YENEEA. This CDR3 spans 16 amino acids. The CDR3 here is CASSTGTAGSYNEQFF. The CDR3 nucleotides are TGTGCCAGCAGCACCGGGACAGCGGGCTCCTACAATGAGCAGTTCTTC.

V usage is TRBV19 and J usage is TRBJ2-5; 11 bases are shared with TRBD2. The V segment lost 5 bases and the J segment 3 bases; nucleotides outside the gene matches: 8. Germline-derived CDR1 and CDR2 are LNHDA and SQIVND (reference sequence). There are 16 residues in the CDR3. In nucleotides, the CDR3 is TGTGCCAGTAGTCCCGCCCTGACTAGCGGGGAAGAGACCCAGTACTTC. Amino acid sequence: CASSPALTSGEETQYF.

J is TRBJ2-1 and V is TRBV4-2; D remains ambiguous. CDR1 and CDR2 (germline): LGHNA, YNFKEQ. V was pared by 0 bases and J by 3 bases, with 9 bases between. This CDR3 has 15 amino acids. Here the CDR3 reads CASSQDLGIYNEQFF. The DNA of the CDR3 is TGTGCCAGCAGCCAAGATCTTGGGATCTACAATGAGCAGTTCTTC.

The V and J genes are TRBV11-3 and TRBJ2-7; D possibly corresponds to TRBD1 (5 bases). From germline, CDR1 is SGHNT and CDR2 YENEEA. V shed 2 bases and J shed 5 bases, with 10 bases lying between them. This CDR3 contains 13 residues. In DNA form, the CDR3 reads TGTGCCAGCAGCTTAATGACAGAGCACGAGCAGTACTTC. This encodes CASSLMTEHEQYF.

This clone has just a few counts. This chain uses TRBV4-2 with TRBJ1-4, with D maybe TRBD1 (5 bases). CDR1 and CDR2 from the germline V gene are LGHNA and YNFKEQ. CDR3 length: 15 amino acids. V lost 4 bases and J 5 bases, leaving 14 bases between the germline ends. The CDR3 region is CASSPTRGENEKLFF. As DNA, the CDR3 is TGTGCCAGCAGCCCGACACGGGGGGAAAATGAAAAACTGTTTTTT.

The chain has TRBV5-4 and TRBJ2-5; D not certain. V was pared by 3 bases and J by 1 base, with 7 bases between. The CDR3 spans 13 residues. CDR1 is SGHNT and CDR2 is YYREEE in the germline V gene (reference sequence). CDR3 DNA: TGTGCCAGCAGCTACGCCATCCAAGAGACCCAGTACTTC. It specifies CASSYAIQETQYF.

The chain uses TRBV13 and TRBJ1-1; 12 bases map to TRBD1. V lost 6 bases to trimming and J lost 5 bases; unmatched junction nucleotides: 16. The CDR3 has 18 residues. CDR1 PRHDT and CDR2 FYEKMQ come from the germline V gene (reference sequence). Written as DNA, the CDR3 is TGTGCCAGCAGAAGTTATCTCTCGGGACAGGGGGCGAGAACTGAAGCTTTCTTT. Translation: CASRSYLSGQGARTEAFF.

The chain employs TRBV5-8 and TRBJ2-7; tentative D call: TRBD2 (6 bases). The CDR3 consists of 15 residues. The V end lost 4 bases, the J end lost 0 bases, and 14 bases lay between the germline ends. The germline CDR1 and CDR2 sequences are SGHTS and YDEGEE. CDR3 nucleotides: TGTGCCAGCAGCCTGCCGGGACTTAGCTCCTACGAGCAGTACTTC. Translated: CASSLPGLSSYEQYF.

The J gene is TRBJ2-1, the V gene TRBV7-3; D not resolved. Germline V lookup: CDR1 SGHTA, CDR2 FQGTGA. The CDR3 is 13 amino acids. V lost 1 base to trimming and J lost 7 bases, with 8 bases between them. This CDR3 reads CASSLRWGNEQFF. The CDR3 DNA is TGTGCCAGCAGCTTAAGATGGGGTAATGAGCAGTTCTTC.

The rearrangement links TRBV6-1 to TRBJ1-4; possibly TRBD1 for D (6 bases). The CDR3 spans 15 residues. CDR1 and CDR2 from the germline V gene are MNHNS and SASEGT. The ends were cut back, 5 bases at V and 10 bases at J, with 20 bases in the middle. The CDR3 DNA follows: TGTGCCAGCAGTTTACAACAGGGCTCTCCAGGAAAACTGTTTTTT. Translation gives CASSLQQGSPGKLFF.

The rearrangement links TRBV7-2 to TRBJ1-2; 10 bases match TRBD1. Germline assignment: CDR1 SGHTA and CDR2 FQGNSA. This CDR3 contains 14 residues. V lost 5 bases to trimming and J lost 5 bases; unmatched junction nucleotides: 5. The DNA for the CDR3 is TGTGCCAGCAGCCTGGGACAGGGGAAGTATGGCTACACCTTC. It specifies CASSLGQGKYGYTF.

The rearrangement joins TRBV7-3 to TRBJ2-1; D is uncertain. Trimming pared 5 bases from V and 2 bases from J, leaving 7 bases between. The CDR3 consists of 13 residues. Germline V gives CDR1 SGHTA, CDR2 FQGTGA. In DNA form, the CDR3 reads TGTGCCAGCAGCCCCGTCCCCTACAATGAGCAGTTCTTC. Translating gives CASSPVPYNEQFF.

The chain uses TRBV2 and TRBJ1-4, with D maybe TRBD1 (6 bases). The CDR3 sequence is 14 residues long. Germline CDR1 SNHLY, CDR2 FYNNEI. The V gene lost 3 bases and the J gene lost 3 bases, with 8 bases spanning the gap. CDR3 region: CASSDEGANEKLFF. The CDR3 bases are TGTGCCAGCAGTGACGAGGGGGCTAATGAAAAACTGTTTTTT.

This rearrangement joins TRBV5-4 to TRBJ1-1; 9 bases align to TRBD1. The germline CDR1 and CDR2 sequences are SGHNT and YYREEE (reference sequence). The CDR3 is 14 residues long. Losses at the gene ends were 4 bases for V and 3 bases for J; bases not matched to a gene: 4. The CDR3 nucleotides read TGTGCCAGCAGCCCCCGGGACAGGGACACTGAAGCTTTCTTT. Its translation: CASSPRDRDTEAFF.

V and J are TRBV18 and TRBJ2-6, with TRBD1 matching over 8 bases. This CDR3 region has 16 residues. V lost 4 bases, J lost 0 bases, and 2 bases stayed unmatched. Germline lookup yields CDR1 KGHSH and CDR2 LQKENI. CDR3 in amino acids: CASSRGQVSGANVLTF. The DNA for the CDR3 is TGTGCCAGCTCACGGGGACAGGTCTCTGGGGCCAACGTCCTGACTTTC.

The V call is TRBV11-2, the J call TRBJ2-3, with TRBD1 as a possible D gene (5 bases). This CDR3 is built from 15 residues. The V gene lost 3 bases and the J gene lost 2 bases, with 12 bases spanning the gap. Germline assignment: CDR1 SGHAT and CDR2 FQNNGV. The CDR3 loop reads CASSFGGGATDTQYF. The CDR3 DNA reads TGTGCCAGCAGCTTTGGTGGTGGGGCCACAGATACGCAGTATTTT.

The chain is built from TRBV12-5 and TRBJ1-5; 11 nucleotides align to TRBD1. Per germline, CDR1 LGHNT and CDR2 FRNRAP. V was clipped by 1 base and J by 7 bases; unmatched bases: 6. The CDR3 contains 16 residues. CDR3 nucleotides: TGTGCTAGTGGTTTGGGGACAGGGGGCGCAGAACAGCCCCAGCATTTT. This sequence encodes CASGLGTGGAEQPQHF.

The chain employs TRBV7-8 and TRBJ2-2; 11 nucleotides match TRBD2. The junction had 14 bases not matched to a gene; V was cut back by 5 bases and J by 0 bases. There are 20 residues in the CDR3. Germline values: CDR1 SGHVS, CDR2 FQNEAQ. CDR3 region: CASSIRRSGLAESNTGELFF. The CDR3 DNA reads as TGTGCCAGCAGCATACGCCGGTCGGGACTAGCGGAATCGAACACCGGGGAGCTGTTTTTT.

The chain has TRBV19 and TRBJ1-2; the match to TRBD1 covers 11 bases. Germline trimming cut 6 bases from V and 8 bases from J; bases unmatched to any gene: 8. This CDR3 is built from 14 residues. Germline V gene data show CDR1 as LNHDA and CDR2 as SQIVND (reference sequence). This CDR3 is CASRSGQGARGYTF. The CDR3 coding sequence is TGTGCCAGTAGAAGTGGACAGGGGGCGCGAGGCTACACCTTC.

This chain uses TRBV6-6 with TRBJ2-5; D possibly uses TRBD1 or TRBD2 (5 bases each). Germline V lookup: CDR1 MNHNY, CDR2 SVGAGI (reference sequence). The CDR3 extends over 12 amino acids. V gave up 6 bases and J gave up 5 bases, with 10 bases separating them. The DNA of the CDR3 is TGTGCCAGCAGGGGACCTGATGAGACCCAGTACTTC. Encoded protein: CASRGPDETQYF.